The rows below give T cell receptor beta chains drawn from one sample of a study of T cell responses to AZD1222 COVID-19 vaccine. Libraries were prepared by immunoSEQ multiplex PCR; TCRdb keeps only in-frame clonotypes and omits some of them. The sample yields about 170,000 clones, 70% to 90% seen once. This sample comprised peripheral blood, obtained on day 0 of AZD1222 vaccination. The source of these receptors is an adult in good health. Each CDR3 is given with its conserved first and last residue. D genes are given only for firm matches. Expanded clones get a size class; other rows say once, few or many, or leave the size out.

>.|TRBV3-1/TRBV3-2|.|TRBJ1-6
TGTGCCAGCAGCCAAGGGGTTACACCGAATTCACCCCTCCACTTT
CASSQGVTPNSPLHF
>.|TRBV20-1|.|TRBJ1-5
TGCAACAGTTCAAATCAGCCCCAGCATTTT
CNSSNQPQHF
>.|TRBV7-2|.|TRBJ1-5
TGTGCCAGCAGACCAAACAGGGACCGGAGTCAGCCCCAGCATTTT
CASRPNRDRSQPQHF
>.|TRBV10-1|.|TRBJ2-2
TGCGCCAGCAGTGCCTCCCGTAACACCGGGGAGCTGTTTTTT
CASSASRNTGELFF
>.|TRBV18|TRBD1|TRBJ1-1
TGTGCCAGCTCACCAACAGGGGGCGCTCAGAGGGGCACTGAAGCTTTCTTT
CASSPTGGAQRGTEAFF
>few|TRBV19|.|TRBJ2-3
TGTGCCAGTAGTATAGCACAGGCTACGAATACGCAGTATTTT
CASSIAQATNTQYF
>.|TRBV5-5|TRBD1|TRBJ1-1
TGTGCCAGCAGCTTCCCGGGACAGCAGGGCACTGAAGCTTTCTTT
CASSFPGQQGTEAFF
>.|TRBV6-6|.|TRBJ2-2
TGTGCCAGCAGTTACGACAATACCGGGGAGCTGTTTTTT
CASSYDNTGELFF
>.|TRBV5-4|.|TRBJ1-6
TGTGCCAGCAGCCCGGGGGGGGCAAATTCACCCCTCCACTTT
CASSPGGANSPLHF
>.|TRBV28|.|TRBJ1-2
TGTGCCAGCAGTTTCCAGAACTATGGCTACACCTTC
CASSFQNYGYTF
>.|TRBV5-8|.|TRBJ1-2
TGTGCCAGCAGCTTGGGACCAACACCTAACTATGGCTACACCTTC
CASSLGPTPNYGYTF
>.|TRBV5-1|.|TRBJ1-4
TGCGCCAGCAGCTTGGGAGAACAGACTGGAAAACTGTTTTTT
CASSLGEQTGKLFF
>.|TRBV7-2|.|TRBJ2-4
TGTGCCAGTTCTCCACGTGTAAATTCGCGGGCAAACATTCAGTACTTC
CASSPRVNSRANIQYF
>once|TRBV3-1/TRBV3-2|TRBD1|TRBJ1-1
TGTGCCAGCAGCCACCTTCAGGGGGGTGCTGAAGCTTTCTTT
CASSHLQGGAEAFF
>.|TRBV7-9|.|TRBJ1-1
TGTGCCAGCAGCTTAGGGGTGGGACAAATGAACACTGAAGCTTTCTTT
CASSLGVGQMNTEAFF
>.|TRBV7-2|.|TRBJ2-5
TGTGCCAGCAGCTTAGAGGCCCCGACAGTCGTAGGGACCCAGTACTTC
CASSLEAPTVVGTQYF
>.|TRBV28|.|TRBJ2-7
TGTGCCAGCAGTTGGAGGTTGGGGAACTACCAGCAGTACTTC
CASSWRLGNYQQYF
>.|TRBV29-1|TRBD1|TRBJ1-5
TGCAGCGTTGGACAGGGGGGGGATCAGCCCCAGCATTTT
CSVGQGGDQPQHF
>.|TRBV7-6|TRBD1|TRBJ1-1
TGTGCCAGCAGCCCGGGACAGGGGTTGACGAACACTGAAGCTTTCTTT
CASSPGQGLTNTEAFF
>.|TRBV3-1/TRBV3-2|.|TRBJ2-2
TGTGCCAGCAGCCAAGTGTCTACGAACACCGGGGAGCTGTTTTTT
CASSQVSTNTGELFF
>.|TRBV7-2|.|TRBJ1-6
TGTGCCAGCAGCTTAGCTCAGGGGTATAATTCACCCCTCCACTTT
CASSLAQGYNSPLHF
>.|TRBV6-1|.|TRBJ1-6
TGTGCCAGCAGTGAACCCCTTCGACAGGTCCCTAATTCACCCCTCCACTTT
CASSEPLRQVPNSPLHF